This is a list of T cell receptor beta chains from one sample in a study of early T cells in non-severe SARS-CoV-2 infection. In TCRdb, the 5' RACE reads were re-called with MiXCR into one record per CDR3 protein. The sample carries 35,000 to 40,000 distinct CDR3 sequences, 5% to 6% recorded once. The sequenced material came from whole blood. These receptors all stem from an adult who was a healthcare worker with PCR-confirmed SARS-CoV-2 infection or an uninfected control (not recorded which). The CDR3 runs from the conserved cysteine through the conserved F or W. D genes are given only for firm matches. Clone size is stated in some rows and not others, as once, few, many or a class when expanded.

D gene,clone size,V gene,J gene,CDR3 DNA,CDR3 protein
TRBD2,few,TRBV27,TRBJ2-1,TGTGCCAGCAGTCCCGGGACTAGCGGTCACAATGAGCAGTTCTTC,CASSPGTSGHNEQFF
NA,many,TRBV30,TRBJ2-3,TGTGCCTGGAACGGCGGAGGCACAGATACGCAGTATTTT,CAWNGGGTDTQYF
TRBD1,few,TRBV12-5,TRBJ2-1,TGTGCTAGTGGTCTGACAGGGCGCTACAATGAGCAGTTCTTC,CASGLTGRYNEQFF
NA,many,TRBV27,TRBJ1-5,TGTGCCAGCAGCCCTGGGACGGGCAATCAGCCCCAGCATTTT,CASSPGTGNQPQHF
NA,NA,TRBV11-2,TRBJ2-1,TGTGCCAGCAGCCCTCACGTGATGGCAGACAATGATCAGTTCTTC,CASSPHVMADNDQFF
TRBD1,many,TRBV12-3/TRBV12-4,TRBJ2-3,TGTGCCAGCAGTTTGGGACAGCGCACAGATACGCAGTATTTT,CASSLGQRTDTQYF
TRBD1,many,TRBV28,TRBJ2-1,TGTGCCAGCAGCCCTGCTGGACAGGGGAACAATGAGCAGTTCTTC,CASSPAGQGNNEQFF
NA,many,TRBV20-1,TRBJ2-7,TGCAGTGCTAGGAGGGGATCCTACGAGCAGTACTTC,CSARRGSYEQYF
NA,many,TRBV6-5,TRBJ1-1,TGTGCCAGCAGTTACCGGGACCTTTCAACCACTGAAGCTTTCTTT,CASSYRDLSTTEAFF
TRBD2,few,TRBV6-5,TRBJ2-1,TGTGCCAGCAGCCGGGAGGTTTGGCCCTACAATGAGCAGTTCTTC,CASSREVWPYNEQFF
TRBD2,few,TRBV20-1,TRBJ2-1,TGCAGCCGACTCCAAGGGGCTAGCGGGGACAATGAGCAGTTCTTC,CSRLQGASGDNEQFF
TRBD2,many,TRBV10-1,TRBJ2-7,TGCGCCAGCAGTGAGTCGAAGGCAGCGGGAGGGAACGAGCAGTACTTC,CASSESKAAGGNEQYF
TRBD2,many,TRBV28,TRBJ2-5,TGTGCCAGCAGTTTACAAGGGACTAGCGGGAGGAAGAACCAGTACTTC,CASSLQGTSGRKNQYF
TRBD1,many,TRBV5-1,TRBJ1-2,TGCGCCAGCAGCGTTGGAGGGGGCGACTATGGCTACACCTTC,CASSVGGGDYGYTF
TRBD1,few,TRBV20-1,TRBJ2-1,TGCAGTGCTAGAGATGGGACAGTCTCCTACAATGAGCAGTTCTTC,CSARDGTVSYNEQFF
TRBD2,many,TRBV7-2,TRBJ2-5,TGTGCCAGCAGCTCTTCTCATAGCGGGAGGGCTTGGGAGACCCAGTACTTC,CASSSSHSGRAWETQYF
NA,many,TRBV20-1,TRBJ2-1,TGCAGTGCTAGAGGACGGACAGATGAGCAGTTCTTC,CSARGRTDEQFF
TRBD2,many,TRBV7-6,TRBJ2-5,TGTGCCAGCAGCTTAATGGCACTAGCGGGAGTTCTTGGAGAGACCCAGTACTTC,CASSLMALAGVLGETQYF
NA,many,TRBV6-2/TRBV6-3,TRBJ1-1,TGTGCCAGCAGTCCCCCGGGACACTGGAACACTGAAGCTTTCTTT,CASSPPGHWNTEAFF
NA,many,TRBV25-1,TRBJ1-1,TGTGCCAGCAAGTCCGTGGGAGGATCCATGAACACTGAAGCTTTCTTT,CASKSVGGSMNTEAFF
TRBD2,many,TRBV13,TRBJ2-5,TGTGCCAGCAGCTTAGTTCGGCGGGGGGGCCGAGAGACCCAGTACTTC,CASSLVRRGGRETQYF
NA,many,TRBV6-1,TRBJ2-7,TGTGCCAGCAGTACCTCCCTATCCTACGAGCAGTACTTC,CASSTSLSYEQYF
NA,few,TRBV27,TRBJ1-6,TGTGCCAGCAGTCCTTACTCCGATGTCCTCTCCTATAATTCACCCCTCCACTTT,CASSPYSDVLSYNSPLHF
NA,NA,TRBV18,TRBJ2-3,TGTGCCAGCTCACCAATAGGCGAGCCCACAGATACGCAGTATTTT,CASSPIGEPTDTQYF
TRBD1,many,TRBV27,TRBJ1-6,TGTGCCAGCAGTTTTAACAGGGGAGGTATGCTCCATTTT,CASSFNRGGMLHF
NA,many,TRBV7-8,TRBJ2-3,TGTGCCAGCAGCCCCTCTTGGGGGGGCACAGATACGCAGTATTTT,CASSPSWGGTDTQYF
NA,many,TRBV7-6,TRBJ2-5,TGTGCCAGCAGCCCAAACCGGGCATATCAAGAGACCCAGTACTTC,CASSPNRAYQETQYF
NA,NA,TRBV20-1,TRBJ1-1,TGCAGTGCTAGAGTTGGGGGGCGGAACACTGAAGCTTTCTTT,CSARVGGRNTEAFF
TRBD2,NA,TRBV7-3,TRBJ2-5,TGTGCCAGCAGCTTCCCGGGACTAGCGGCCTCTCCCCAGTACTTC,CASSFPGLAASPQYF
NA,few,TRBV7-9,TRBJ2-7,TGTGCCAGCACCCGGCTCCCGGATGGGGAGCAGTACTTC,CASTRLPDGEQYF
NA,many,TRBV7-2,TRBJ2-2,TGTGCCAGCAGCTCGCGGACACTTAACACCGGGGAGCTGTTTTTT,CASSSRTLNTGELFF
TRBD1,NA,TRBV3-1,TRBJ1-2,TGTGCCAGCAGCCCCGGACAGGGGGCGCAGGGCTACACCTTC,CASSPGQGAQGYTF
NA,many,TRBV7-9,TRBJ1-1,TGTGCCAGCAGCTCGCCCCCCGGGACGCCCCGAGCTGAAGCTTTCTTT,CASSSPPGTPRAEAFF
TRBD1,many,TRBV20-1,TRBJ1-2,TGCAGTGCCTTCGACAGGGGATCGGGGGATGGCTACACCTTC,CSAFDRGSGDGYTF
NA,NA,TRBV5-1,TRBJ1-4,TGCGCCAGCAGCTTGGCACCCGATGAAAAACTGTTTTTT,CASSLAPDEKLFF
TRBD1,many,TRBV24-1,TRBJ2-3,TGTGCCACCAGCCGAGGACAGGGTGCAGATACGCAGTATTTT,CATSRGQGADTQYF
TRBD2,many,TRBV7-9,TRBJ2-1,TGTGCCAGCAGCTTGCTAGCGGGAGACCCTGAGCAGTTCTTC,CASSLLAGDPEQFF
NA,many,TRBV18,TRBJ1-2,TGTGCCAGCTCACCACTCGGCGACAGGCCCTATGGCTACACCTTC,CASSPLGDRPYGYTF
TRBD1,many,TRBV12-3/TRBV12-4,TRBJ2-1,TGTGCCAGCAGCCCGGGACAGGGGCTGGATTTTGGCTCGGGGCAGTTCTTC,CASSPGQGLDFGSGQFF
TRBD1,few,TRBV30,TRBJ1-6,TGTGCCCGGAGGGGACAGGGCGGTTCACCCCTCCACTTT,CARRGQGGSPLHF
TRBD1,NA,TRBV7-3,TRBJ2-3,TGTGCCAGCAGCCGTACCCGGGACAGGGGTACAGATACGCAGTATTTT,CASSRTRDRGTDTQYF
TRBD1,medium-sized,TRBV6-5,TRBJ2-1,TGTGCCAGCAGCCCCGGGACAGGAACCTACAATGAGCAGTTCTTC,CASSPGTGTYNEQFF
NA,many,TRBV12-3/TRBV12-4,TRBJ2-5,TGTGCCAGCAGTCTCGCAGGTACCTTCCAAGAGACCCAGTACTTC,CASSLAGTFQETQYF
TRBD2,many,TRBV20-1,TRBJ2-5,TGCAGTGCTAGAGATACTAGCGGACAAGAGACCCAGTACTTC,CSARDTSGQETQYF
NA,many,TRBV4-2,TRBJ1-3,TGTGCCAGCAGCCCCTCCCGGGACACCATATATTTT,CASSPSRDTIYF
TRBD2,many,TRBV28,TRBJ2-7,TGTGCCAGCAGTTTCCCCCTAGCGGGAGGGTCCTACGAGCAGTACTTC,CASSFPLAGGSYEQYF
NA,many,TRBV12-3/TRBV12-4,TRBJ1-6,TGTGCCAGCAGTTTAGGGCGACTTTCACCCCTCCACTTT,CASSLGRLSPLHF
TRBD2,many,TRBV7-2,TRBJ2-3,TGTGCCAGCAGCTTAGCGCCGGGACTAGCGGTTACAGATACGCAGTATTTT,CASSLAPGLAVTDTQYF
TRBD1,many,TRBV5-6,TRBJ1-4,TGTGCCAGCAGCCACCTCCGGACAGGAGGAATGATTGGAAAACTGTTTTTT,CASSHLRTGGMIGKLFF
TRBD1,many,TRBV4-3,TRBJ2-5,TGCGCCAGCAGCCAAGGACAGGGACGGGAGACCCAGTACTTC,CASSQGQGRETQYF
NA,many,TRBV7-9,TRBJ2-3,TGTGCCAGCAGCCCTGGGGGAGATACGCAGTATTTT,CASSPGGDTQYF
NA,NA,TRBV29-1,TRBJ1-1,TGCAGCGCCGGGGACGGATACACTGAAGCTTTCTTT,CSAGDGYTEAFF
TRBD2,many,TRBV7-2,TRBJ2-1,TGTGCCAGCAGCTTAGCGGCGGGAGGAGGGTACAATGAGCAGTTCTTC,CASSLAAGGGYNEQFF
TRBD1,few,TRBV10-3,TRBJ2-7,TGTGCCATCAGTGCCGGGACAGGGAATCCCTACGAGCAGTACTTC,CAISAGTGNPYEQYF
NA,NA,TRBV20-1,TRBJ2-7,TGCAGTGCTAGAGATTTGTCGAGCGGCTACGAGCAGTACTTC,CSARDLSSGYEQYF
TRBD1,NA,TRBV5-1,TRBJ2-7,TGCGCCAGCAGCCGGACAGGGGAGGGCTACGAGCAGTACTTC,CASSRTGEGYEQYF
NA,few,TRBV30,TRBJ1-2,TGTGCCTGGTGGACTTCCCCCGGTTGGGGAGGCTACACCTTC,CAWWTSPGWGGYTF
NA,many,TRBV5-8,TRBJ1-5,TGTGCCAGCAGCTCCCTGGTGGGTTTCCAGCCCCAGCATTTT,CASSSLVGFQPQHF
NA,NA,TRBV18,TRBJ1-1,TGTGCCAGCTCACCATTACTGAACACTGAAGCTTTCTTT,CASSPLLNTEAFF
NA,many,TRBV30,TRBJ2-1,TGTGCCTGGAGTGACGCCGACCAGAGGTCCCACAATGAGCAGTTCTTC,CAWSDADQRSHNEQFF